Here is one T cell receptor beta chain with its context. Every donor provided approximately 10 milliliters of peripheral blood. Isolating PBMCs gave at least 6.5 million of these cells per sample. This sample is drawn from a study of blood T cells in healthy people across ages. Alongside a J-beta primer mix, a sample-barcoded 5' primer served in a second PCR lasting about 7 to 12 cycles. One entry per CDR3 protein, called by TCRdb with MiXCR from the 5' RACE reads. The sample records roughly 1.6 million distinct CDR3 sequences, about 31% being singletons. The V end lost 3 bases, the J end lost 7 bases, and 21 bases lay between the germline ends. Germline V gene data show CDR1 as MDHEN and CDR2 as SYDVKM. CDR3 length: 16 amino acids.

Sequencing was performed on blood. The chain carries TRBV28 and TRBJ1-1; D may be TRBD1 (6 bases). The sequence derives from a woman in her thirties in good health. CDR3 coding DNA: TGTGCCAGCAGTTTCAGAGGACAGATCGTTTTTGTTGAAGCTTTCTTT. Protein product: CASSFRGQIVFVEAFF.